This is a list of T cell receptor beta chains from one sample in a study of blood T cells in healthy people across ages. MiXCR was run by TCRdb on the 5' RACE reads, yielding one entry per CDR3 protein. The sample lists around 1.5 million distinct CDR3 sequences; 42% were seen once. Sequences were obtained from blood. The receptors here all came from a woman between 18 and 29 years old in good health. The CDR3 runs from the conserved cysteine through the conserved F or W. The D gene is left open where the match is weak. Only part of the rows carry a size: once, few, many, or a class if the clone is expanded.

TRBJ2-3	TRBD1	NA	TRBV27	TGTGCCAGCAGTGCCTACAGGGGGACCACAGATACGCAGTATTTT	CASSAYRGTTDTQYF
TRBJ2-7	NA	many	TRBV2	TGTGCCAGCAGCGAGAGCTCCTACGAGCAGTACTTC	CASSESSYEQYF
TRBJ2-1	TRBD2	NA	TRBV18	TGTGCCAGCTCACCCGGACTAGCGGTGGGCTTTGAGCAGTTCTTC	CASSPGLAVGFEQFF
TRBJ2-1	NA	NA	TRBV6-5	TGTGCCAGCAGTTACTCCCATGGGGCGGGCGTCAATGAGCAGTTCTTC	CASSYSHGAGVNEQFF
TRBJ2-1	TRBD2	NA	TRBV3-1	TGTGCCAGCAGTGACGGGACTACTTCCTACAATGAGCAGTTCTTC	CASSDGTTSYNEQFF
TRBJ1-2	NA	NA	TRBV10-3	TGTGCCATCAGTGAGGGGGTAGTGGGCGATGGCTACACCTTC	CAISEGVVGDGYTF
TRBJ2-3	TRBD2	few	TRBV5-1	TGCGCCAGCAGCTTGAGGACTAGCGGAAACACAGATACGCAGTATTTT	CASSLRTSGNTDTQYF
TRBJ2-7	NA	NA	TRBV21-1	TGTGCCAGCAGCGAAATATCGACAGGTACTGAGGAGCAGTACTTC	CASSEISTGTEEQYF
TRBJ1-2	TRBD1	NA	TRBV13	TGTGCCAGCAGCTTTCGACAGGGGGAAATGTCAGGCTACACCTTC	CASSFRQGEMSGYTF
TRBJ1-2	NA	NA	TRBV6-1	TGTGCCAGCGGCACATGGAATGGCTACACCTTC	CASGTWNGYTF
TRBJ2-1	TRBD2	NA	TRBV12-5	TGTGCTAGTGGTTTGGTACCCAAAGGGACTAGCGGGAGGTTAAGCTCCTACAATGAGCAGTTCTTC	CASGLVPKGTSGRLSSYNEQFF
TRBJ2-3	NA	few	TRBV12-5	TGTGCTAGTGGTTTGGTCGGTACGCAGTATTTT	CASGLVGTQYF
TRBJ2-1	TRBD1	NA	TRBV10-3	TGTGCCATCAGATCCGGACAGGGGACCTACAATGAGCAGTTCTTC	CAIRSGQGTYNEQFF
TRBJ1-5	TRBD1	NA	TRBV5-6	TGTGCCAGCAGCGCCACAGGGGATAGCAATCAGCCCCAGCATTTT	CASSATGDSNQPQHF
TRBJ1-2	NA	NA	TRBV29-1	TGCAGCGTTGAAGGAGGTACGAATAAACGGGGACTATCGGGCTACACCTTC	CSVEGGTNKRGLSGYTF
TRBJ2-1	NA	once	TRBV21-1	TGTGCCAGCAGCAAAGTTGGGGGGCGGCCATACAATGAGCAGTTCTTC	CASSKVGGRPYNEQFF
TRBJ2-7	NA	NA	TRBV2	TGTGCCAGCAGATTACTAGGAGGGGAGCAGTACTTC	CASRLLGGEQYF
TRBJ2-5	NA	few	TRBV7-8	TGTGCCAGCAGGGGGGACGGAACCCTAGAGACCCAGTACTTC	CASRGDGTLETQYF
TRBJ1-2	NA	once	TRBV9	TGTGCCAGCAGCGATGCTCTGGGGGGCTACACCTTC	CASSDALGGYTF
TRBJ1-1	NA	NA	TRBV21-1	TGTGCCAGCAGCAACAATGATATGGGCAGGGTGAACACTGAAGCTTTCTTT	CASSNNDMGRVNTEAFF
TRBJ2-5	TRBD1	NA	TRBV4-3	TGCGCCAGCAGCCAAGATCCCGGACAGGGGGACCAAGAGACCCAGTACTTC	CASSQDPGQGDQETQYF
TRBJ1-5	NA	NA	TRBV5-6	TGTGCCAGCAACCGAGGGGGGCGCCTCGGTCAGCCCCAGCATTTT	CASNRGGRLGQPQHF
TRBJ2-5	TRBD2	NA	TRBV5-1	TGCGCCAGCAGCTTTACCTCCGGACTAGCGGATTCGCAAGAGACCCAGTACTTC	CASSFTSGLADSQETQYF
TRBJ2-4	TRBD2	NA	TRBV7-2	TGTGCCAGCAGCTTAGACCCGGGGGGGGACATTCAGTACTTC	CASSLDPGGDIQYF
TRBJ1-4	TRBD1	NA	TRBV12-5	TGTGCTAGTGGTTTGGTCCCAGGGGGCGGGGATGAAAAACTGTTTTTT	CASGLVPGGGDEKLFF
TRBJ1-5	NA	NA	TRBV7-2	TGTGCCAGCAGCTTAGATGGACAGTTGCAGCCCCAGCATTTT	CASSLDGQLQPQHF
TRBJ2-5	NA	few	TRBV20-1	TGCAGTGCTAGAGCTCAAATTCTAGCGAACCAAGAGACCCAGTACTTC	CSARAQILANQETQYF
TRBJ1-1	TRBD1	few	TRBV12-3/TRBV12-4	TGTGCCAGCAGCCGCAGGGGGGTGGGTGTGAACACTGAAGCTTTCTTT	CASSRRGVGVNTEAFF
TRBJ2-1	NA	few	TRBV29-1	TGCAGCGTTGAAGAGTCGAGCTCCTACAATGAGCAGTTCTTC	CSVEESSSYNEQFF
TRBJ2-3	TRBD2	NA	TRBV7-3	TGTGCCACGGCGACATTAGCGGGACCCACAGATACGCAGTATTTT	CATATLAGPTDTQYF
TRBJ1-1	NA	NA	TRBV20-1	TGCAGTGCTAGAGATTCGCCAGCAATGAACACTGAAGCTTTCTTT	CSARDSPAMNTEAFF
TRBJ2-1	NA	NA	TRBV2	TGTGCCAGCAGTGAAGCGGGGGGGCCATTGGATGAGCAGTTCTTC	CASSEAGGPLDEQFF
TRBJ1-1	TRBD1	NA	TRBV6-2/TRBV6-3	TGTGCCAGCAGCCGAACGGGGACAGGGGGCGTTCGGAACACTGAAGCTTTCTTT	CASSRTGTGGVRNTEAFF
TRBJ2-3	NA	NA	TRBV27	TGTGCCAGCACTTTCGACCGATCCCGCACGCAGTATTTT	CASTFDRSRTQYF
TRBJ1-2	TRBD1	NA	TRBV20-1	TGCAGTGCTAGAGATCTAGGGACAGGGGACTATGGCTACACCTTC	CSARDLGTGDYGYTF
TRBJ2-2	TRBD1	few	TRBV29-1	TGCAGCGTTGGGCCAGGGGGAAAGACCGGGGAGCTGTTTTTT	CSVGPGGKTGELFF
TRBJ2-1	TRBD2	NA	TRBV7-2	TGTGCCAGCAGCTTTCTAGCGGCCAATGAGCAGTTCTTC	CASSFLAANEQFF
TRBJ2-3	NA	NA	TRBV20-1	TGCAGTGCTAGAAGCAGGGGTAGCCTCCTTACGGATACGCAGTATTTT	CSARSRGSLLTDTQYF
TRBJ2-3	TRBD1	few	TRBV6-1	TGTGCCAGCAGTGAGAGCGGGACAGGGTCAGATACGCAGTATTTT	CASSESGTGSDTQYF
TRBJ2-7	NA	NA	TRBV21-1	TGTGCCAGCAGTCGACAGGGACCTACCTACGAGCAGTACTTC	CASSRQGPTYEQYF
TRBJ2-3	NA	few	TRBV6-1	TGTGCCAGCAAAGGGAATACGCAGTATTTT	CASKGNTQYF
TRBJ2-7	TRBD1	NA	TRBV11-1	TGTGCCAGCAGCTTAGTGGGGACAGGTATCTACGAGCAGTACTTC	CASSLVGTGIYEQYF
TRBJ2-7	NA	NA	TRBV25-1	TGTGCCAGCAGTGGACTCAACTCGTCCGTCCGCCTCGAGCAGTACTTC	CASSGLNSSVRLEQYF
TRBJ2-7	NA	NA	TRBV27	TGTGCCAGCAGTCCAGGGGACCAGGCGGGCGAGCAGTACTTC	CASSPGDQAGEQYF
TRBJ2-3	NA	NA	TRBV30	TGTGCCTGGAGCGATCTGGCCAGCACAGATACGCAGTATTTT	CAWSDLASTDTQYF